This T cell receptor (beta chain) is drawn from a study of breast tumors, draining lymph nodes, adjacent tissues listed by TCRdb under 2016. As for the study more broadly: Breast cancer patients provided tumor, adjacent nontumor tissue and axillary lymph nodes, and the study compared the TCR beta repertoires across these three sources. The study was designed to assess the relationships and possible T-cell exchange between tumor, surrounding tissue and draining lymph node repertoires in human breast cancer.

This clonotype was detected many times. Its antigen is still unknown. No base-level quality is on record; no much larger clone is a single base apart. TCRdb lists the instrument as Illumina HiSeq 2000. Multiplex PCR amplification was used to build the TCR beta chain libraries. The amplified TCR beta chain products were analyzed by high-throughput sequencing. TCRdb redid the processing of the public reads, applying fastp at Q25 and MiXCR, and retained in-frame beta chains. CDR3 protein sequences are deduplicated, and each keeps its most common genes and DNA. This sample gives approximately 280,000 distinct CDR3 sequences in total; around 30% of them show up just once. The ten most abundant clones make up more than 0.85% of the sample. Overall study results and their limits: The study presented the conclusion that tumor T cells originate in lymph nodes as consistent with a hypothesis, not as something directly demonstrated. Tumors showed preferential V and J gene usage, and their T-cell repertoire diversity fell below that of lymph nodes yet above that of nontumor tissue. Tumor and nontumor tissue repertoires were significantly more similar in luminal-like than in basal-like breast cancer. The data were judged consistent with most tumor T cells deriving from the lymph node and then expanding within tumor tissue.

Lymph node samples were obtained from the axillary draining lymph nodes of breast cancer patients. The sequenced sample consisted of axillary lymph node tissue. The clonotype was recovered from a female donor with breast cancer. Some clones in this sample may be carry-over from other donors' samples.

The CDR3 reads as follows: CASSQDGQETQYF. The bases are TGTGCCAGCAGCCAGGACGGCCAAGAGACCCAGTACTTC. The sequence joins TRBV11-3 to TRBJ2-5, with the D gene uncertain. Counted from cysteine to phenylalanine, this CDR3 has 13 amino acids. Here the CDR3 DNA is all that survives: 39 bases in frame from base 1. As encoded in the germline V gene, CDR1 is SGHNT while CDR2 is YENEEA. Relative to germline, V is 5 bases shorter and J is 1 base shorter, with 8 bases between their ends.